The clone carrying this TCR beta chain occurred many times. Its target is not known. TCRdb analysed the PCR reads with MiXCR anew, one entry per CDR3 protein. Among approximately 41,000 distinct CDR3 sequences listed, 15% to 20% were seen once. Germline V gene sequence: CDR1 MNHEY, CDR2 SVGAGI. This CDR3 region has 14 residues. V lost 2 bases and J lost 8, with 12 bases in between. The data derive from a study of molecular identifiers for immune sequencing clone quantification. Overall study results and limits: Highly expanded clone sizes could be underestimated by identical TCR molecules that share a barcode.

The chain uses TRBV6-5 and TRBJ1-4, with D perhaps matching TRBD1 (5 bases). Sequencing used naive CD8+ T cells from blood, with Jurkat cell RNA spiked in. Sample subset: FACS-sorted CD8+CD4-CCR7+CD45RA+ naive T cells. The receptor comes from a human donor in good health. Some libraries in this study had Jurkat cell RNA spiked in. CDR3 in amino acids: CASSYGTGGEKLFF. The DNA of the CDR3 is TGTGCCAGCAGTTACGGCACCGGGGGAGAAAAACTGTTTTTT.